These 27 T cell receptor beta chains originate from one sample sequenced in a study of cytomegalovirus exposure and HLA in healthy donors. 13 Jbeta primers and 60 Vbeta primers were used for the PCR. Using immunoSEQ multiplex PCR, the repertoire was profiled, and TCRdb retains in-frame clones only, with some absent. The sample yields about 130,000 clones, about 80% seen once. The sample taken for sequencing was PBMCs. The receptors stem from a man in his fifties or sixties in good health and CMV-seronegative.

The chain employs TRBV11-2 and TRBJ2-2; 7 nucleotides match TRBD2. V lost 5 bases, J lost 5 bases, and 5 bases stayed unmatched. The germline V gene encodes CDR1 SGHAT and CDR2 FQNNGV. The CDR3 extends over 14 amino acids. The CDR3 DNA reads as TGTGCCAGCAGCCCCGGGACTACTACCGGGGAGCTGTTTTTT. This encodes CASSPGTTTGELFF.

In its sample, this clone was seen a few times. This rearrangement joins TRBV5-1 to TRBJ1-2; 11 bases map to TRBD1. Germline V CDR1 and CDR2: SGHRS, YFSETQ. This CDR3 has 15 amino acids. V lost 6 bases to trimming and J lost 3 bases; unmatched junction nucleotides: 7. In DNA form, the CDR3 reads TGCGCCAGCAAACCCCAGGGACAGGGGGACTATGGCTACACCTTC. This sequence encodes CASKPQGQGDYGYTF.

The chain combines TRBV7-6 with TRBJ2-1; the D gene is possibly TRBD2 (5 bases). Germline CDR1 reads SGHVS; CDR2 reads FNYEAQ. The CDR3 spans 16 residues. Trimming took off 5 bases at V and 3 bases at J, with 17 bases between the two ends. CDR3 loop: CASSPLLGALYNEQFF. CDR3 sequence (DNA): TGTGCCAGCAGCCCTCTACTAGGCGCTCTCTACAATGAGCAGTTCTTC.

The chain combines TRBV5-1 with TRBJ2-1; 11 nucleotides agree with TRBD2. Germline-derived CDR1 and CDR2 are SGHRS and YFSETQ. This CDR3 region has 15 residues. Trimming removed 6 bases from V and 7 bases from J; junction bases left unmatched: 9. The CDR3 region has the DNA TGCGCCAGCACCAATAGCGGGAGGGCCAGGAATGAGCAGTTCTTC. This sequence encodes CASTNSGRARNEQFF.

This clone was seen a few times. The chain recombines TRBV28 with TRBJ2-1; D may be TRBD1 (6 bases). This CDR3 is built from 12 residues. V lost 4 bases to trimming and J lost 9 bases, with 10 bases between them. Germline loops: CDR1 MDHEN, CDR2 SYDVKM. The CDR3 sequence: CASSSQGSEQFF. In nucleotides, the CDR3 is TGTGCCAGCAGTTCACAGGGAAGTGAGCAGTTCTTC.

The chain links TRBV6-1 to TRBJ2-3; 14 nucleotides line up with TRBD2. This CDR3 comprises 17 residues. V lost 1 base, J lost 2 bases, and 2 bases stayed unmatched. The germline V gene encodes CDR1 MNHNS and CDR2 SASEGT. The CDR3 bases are TGTGCCAGCAGTGAAGGACTAGCGGGGGGGCTCACAGATACGCAGTATTTT. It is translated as CASSEGLAGGLTDTQYF.

CDR3 sequence reads: CASSDDGDWQYF. The CDR3 DNA sequence: TGTGCCAGCAGTGATGACGGGGATTGGCAGTACTTC. The V call is TRBV2, the J call TRBJ2-7, with D possibly TRBD2 on 5 matching bases. Germline V gene sequence: CDR1 SNHLY, CDR2 FYNNEI. This CDR3 spans 12 amino acids. The V end was cut by 3 bases, the J end by 9 bases, with 12 bases between.

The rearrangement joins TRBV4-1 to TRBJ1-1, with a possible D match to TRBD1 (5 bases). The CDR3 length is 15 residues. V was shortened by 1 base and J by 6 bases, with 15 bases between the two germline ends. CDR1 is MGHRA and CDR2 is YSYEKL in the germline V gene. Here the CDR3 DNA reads TGCGCCAGCAGCCAAGCAAGACCGGGGGAGGCTGAAGCTTTCTTT. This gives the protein CASSQARPGEAEAFF.

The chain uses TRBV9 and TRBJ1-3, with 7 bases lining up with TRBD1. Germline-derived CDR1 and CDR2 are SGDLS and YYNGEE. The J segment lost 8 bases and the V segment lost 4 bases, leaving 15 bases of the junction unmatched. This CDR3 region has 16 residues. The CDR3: CASSFLPTGRGDTIYF. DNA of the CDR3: TGTGCCAGCAGCTTCCTTCCGACAGGGCGGGGGGACACCATATATTTT.

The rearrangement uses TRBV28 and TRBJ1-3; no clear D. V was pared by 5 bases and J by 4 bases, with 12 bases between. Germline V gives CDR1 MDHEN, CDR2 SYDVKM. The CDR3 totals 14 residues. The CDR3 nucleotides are TGTGCCAGCAGTAGAATGGCAGCGGGAAACACCATATATTTT. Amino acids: CASSRMAAGNTIYF.

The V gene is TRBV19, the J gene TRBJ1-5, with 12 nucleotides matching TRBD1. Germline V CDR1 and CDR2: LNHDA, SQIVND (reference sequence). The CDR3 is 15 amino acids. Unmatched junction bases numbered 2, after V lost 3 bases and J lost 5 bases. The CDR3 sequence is CASSMGQGAHQPQHF. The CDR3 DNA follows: TGTGCCAGTAGTATGGGACAGGGGGCCCATCAGCCCCAGCATTTT.

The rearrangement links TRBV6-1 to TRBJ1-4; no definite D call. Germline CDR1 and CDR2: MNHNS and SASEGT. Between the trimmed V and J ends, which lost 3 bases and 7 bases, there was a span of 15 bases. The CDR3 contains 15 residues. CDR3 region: CASSEVRVRGEKLFF. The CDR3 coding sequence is TGTGCCAGCAGTGAGGTGAGGGTTCGTGGTGAAAAACTGTTTTTT.

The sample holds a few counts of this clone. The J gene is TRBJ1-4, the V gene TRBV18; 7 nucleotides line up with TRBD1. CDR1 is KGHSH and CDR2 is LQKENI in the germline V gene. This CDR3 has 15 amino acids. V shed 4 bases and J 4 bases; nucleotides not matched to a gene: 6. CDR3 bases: TGTGCCAGCTCACAAAACAGGGGAAATAATGAAAAACTGTTTTTT. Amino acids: CASSQNRGNNEKLFF.

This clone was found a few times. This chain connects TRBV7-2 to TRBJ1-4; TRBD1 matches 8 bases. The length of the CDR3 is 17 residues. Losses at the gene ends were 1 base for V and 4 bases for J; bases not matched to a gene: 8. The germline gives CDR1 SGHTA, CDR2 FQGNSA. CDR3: CASSLVGQGAINEKLFF. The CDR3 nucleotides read TGTGCCAGCAGCTTAGTAGGGCAGGGGGCGATTAATGAAAAACTGTTTTTT.

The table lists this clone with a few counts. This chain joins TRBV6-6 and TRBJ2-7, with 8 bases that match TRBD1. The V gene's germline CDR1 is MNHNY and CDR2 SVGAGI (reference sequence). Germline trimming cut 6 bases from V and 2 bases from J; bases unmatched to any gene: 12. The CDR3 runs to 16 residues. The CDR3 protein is CASSLVREQGAYEQYF. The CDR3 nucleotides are TGTGCCAGCAGCCTAGTTAGGGAACAGGGGGCCTACGAGCAGTACTTC.

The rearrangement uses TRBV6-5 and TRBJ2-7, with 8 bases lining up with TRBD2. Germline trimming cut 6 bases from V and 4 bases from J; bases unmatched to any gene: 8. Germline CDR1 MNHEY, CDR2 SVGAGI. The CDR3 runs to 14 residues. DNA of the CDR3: TGTGCCAGCAGCCCCGCTAGCGGGTCATACGAGCAGTACTTC. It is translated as CASSPASGSYEQYF.

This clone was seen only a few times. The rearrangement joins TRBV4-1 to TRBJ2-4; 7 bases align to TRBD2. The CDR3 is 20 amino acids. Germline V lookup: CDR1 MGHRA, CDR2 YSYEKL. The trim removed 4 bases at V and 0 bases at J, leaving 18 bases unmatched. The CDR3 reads CASSPSRDQSGTLAKNIQYF. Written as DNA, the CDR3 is TGCGCCAGCAGCCCTAGCCGGGACCAGAGCGGGACTCTAGCCAAAAACATTCAGTACTTC.

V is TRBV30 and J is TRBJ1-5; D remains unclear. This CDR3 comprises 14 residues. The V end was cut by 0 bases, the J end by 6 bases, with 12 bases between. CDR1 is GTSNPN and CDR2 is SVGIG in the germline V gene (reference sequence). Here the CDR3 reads CAWSVPGNGQPQHF. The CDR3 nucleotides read TGTGCCTGGAGTGTCCCCGGGAACGGTCAGCCCCAGCATTTT.

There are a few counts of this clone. The CDR3 DNA follows: TGTGCCAGCAGTGCAGACAGGGTCACCGGGGAGCTGTTTTTT. The encoded protein is CASSADRVTGELFF. The V call is TRBV25-1, the J call TRBJ2-2, with 7 nucleotides matching TRBD1. CDR3 length: 14 residues. In germline, CDR1 is MGHDK, CDR2 SYGVNS. V was clipped by 4 bases and J by 4 bases; unmatched bases: 3.

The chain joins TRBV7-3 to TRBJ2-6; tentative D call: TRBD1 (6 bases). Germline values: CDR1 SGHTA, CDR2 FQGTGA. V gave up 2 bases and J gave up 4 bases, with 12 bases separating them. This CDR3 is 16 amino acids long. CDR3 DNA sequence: TGTGCCAGCAGCTTACGGTCAGGGGCCGGGGCCAACGTCCTGACTTTC. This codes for CASSLRSGAGANVLTF.

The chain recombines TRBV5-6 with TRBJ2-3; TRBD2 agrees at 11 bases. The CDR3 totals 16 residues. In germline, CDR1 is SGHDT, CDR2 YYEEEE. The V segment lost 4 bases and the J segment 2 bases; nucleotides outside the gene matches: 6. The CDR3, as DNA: TGTGCCAGCAGCAGAGGGACTAGCGGATTCACAGATACGCAGTATTTT. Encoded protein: CASSRGTSGFTDTQYF.

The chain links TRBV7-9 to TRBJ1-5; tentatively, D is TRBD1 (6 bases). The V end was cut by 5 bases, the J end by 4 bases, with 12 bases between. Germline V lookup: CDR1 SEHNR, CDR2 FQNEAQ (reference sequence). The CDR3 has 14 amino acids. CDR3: CASSPGTGNQPQHF. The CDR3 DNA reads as TGTGCCAGCAGCCCGGGTACAGGGAATCAGCCCCAGCATTTT.

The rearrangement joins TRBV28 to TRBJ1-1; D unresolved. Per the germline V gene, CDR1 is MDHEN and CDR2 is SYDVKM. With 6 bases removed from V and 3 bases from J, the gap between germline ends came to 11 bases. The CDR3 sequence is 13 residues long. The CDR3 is CASRGRGYTEAFF. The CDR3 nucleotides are TGTGCCAGCAGAGGACGGGGTTACACTGAAGCTTTCTTT.

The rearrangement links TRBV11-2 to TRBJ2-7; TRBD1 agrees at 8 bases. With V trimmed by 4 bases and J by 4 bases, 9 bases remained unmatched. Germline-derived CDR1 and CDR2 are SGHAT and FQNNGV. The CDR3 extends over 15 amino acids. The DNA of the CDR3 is TGTGCCAGCAGCTCCCGGACAGGGAAGCTATACGAGCAGTACTTC. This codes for CASSSRTGKLYEQYF.

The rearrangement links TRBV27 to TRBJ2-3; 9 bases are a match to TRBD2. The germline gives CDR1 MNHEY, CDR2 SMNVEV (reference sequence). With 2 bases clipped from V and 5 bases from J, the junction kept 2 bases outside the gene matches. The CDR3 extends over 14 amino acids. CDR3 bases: TGTGCCAGCAGTTTACGTAGCGGGAGAGATACGCAGTATTTT. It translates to CASSLRSGRDTQYF.

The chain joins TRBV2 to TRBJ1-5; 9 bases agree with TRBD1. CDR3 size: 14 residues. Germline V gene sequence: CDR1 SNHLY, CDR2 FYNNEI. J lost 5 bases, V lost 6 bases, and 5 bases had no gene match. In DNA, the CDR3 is TGTGCCAGCAGCGTCTGGACAGGGGATCAGCCCCAGCATTTT. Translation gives CASSVWTGDQPQHF.

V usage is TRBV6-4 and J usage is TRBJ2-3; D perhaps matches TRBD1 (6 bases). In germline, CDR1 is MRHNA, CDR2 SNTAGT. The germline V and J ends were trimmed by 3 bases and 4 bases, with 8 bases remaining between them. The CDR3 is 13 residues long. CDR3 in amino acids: CASSEQGSDTQYF. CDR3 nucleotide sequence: TGTGCCAGCAGTGAACAGGGATCAGATACGCAGTATTTT.